This T cell receptor beta chain was captured by sequencing in a study of blood T cell repertoires in COVID-19. The V end was cut by 4 bases, the J end by 0 bases, with 10 bases between. CDR1 is KGHSH and CDR2 is LQKENI in the germline V gene. The CDR3 sequence is 15 residues long. Method: immunoSEQ multiplex PCR; TCRdb's copy keeps in-frame clones and lacks some. The sample yields roughly 170,000 clones, around nine tenths seen once. A few counts support this clone. The sample was peripheral blood. The origin of this receptor is a woman aged 70-85 years with COVID-19, enrolled during active disease. This rearrangement joins TRBV18 to TRBJ1-5; D may be TRBD1 (6 bases). CDR3 DNA sequence: TGTGCCAGCTCACGATACAGGGATAGCAATCAGCCCCAGCATTTT. Residues: CASSRYRDSNQPQHF. Filled out from reference TRBV18 and TRBJ1-5, the complete variable domain reads NAGVMQNPRHLVRRRGQEARLRCSPMKGHSHVYWYRQLPEEGLKFMVYLQKENIIDESGMPKERFSAEFPKEGPSILRIQQVVRGDSAAYFCASSRYRDSNQPQHFGDGTRLSIL.